The 9 T cell receptor beta chains reported below all come from one sample, sequenced in a study of shared clonotypes between healthy human individuals (dated by TCRdb to 2018 to 2021). Libraries were made using the immunoSEQ multiplex PCR assay. This immuneACCESS table, as held by TCRdb, lists in-frame sequences with V and J called but not all clones. Of the missing ones, under half trace to an unresolved V gene in checked studies; the others have no known cause. The sample table records millions of clones; approximately 92% of these occur just once. In total, the top ten clones hold 0.14% of the sample. Material for sequencing was naive CD4+ T cells sorted from blood. This sample's cell subset or site label indicates: CD45RA+ positively selected. Every receptor here comes from a young man in good health.

J is TRBJ2-1 and V is TRBV4-3, with 7 bases aligning to TRBD2. The CDR3 has 16 residues. V was clipped by 0 bases and J by 4 bases; unmatched bases: 6. Germline V gene sequence: CDR1 LGHNA, CDR2 YSLEER. The CDR3 is CASSQDRLAVYNEQFF. The CDR3 region has the DNA TGCGCCAGCAGCCAAGATCGGCTAGCGGTTTACAATGAGCAGTTCTTC.

This chain joins TRBV5-6 and TRBJ2-6; no definite D call. The germline V and J ends were trimmed by 1 base and 0 bases, with 8 bases remaining between them. The V gene's germline CDR1 is SGHDT and CDR2 YYEEEE. This CDR3 contains 16 residues. Here the CDR3 DNA reads TGTGCCAGCAGCTTGTTACAGCTCTCTGGGGCCAACGTCCTGACTTTC. The encoded protein is CASSLLQLSGANVLTF.

CDR3 residues: CASSAGQFLDTQYF. In nucleotides, the CDR3 is TGTGCCAGCAGTGCGGGACAGTTTTTAGATACGCAGTATTTT. The chain has TRBV6-1 and TRBJ2-3, with 7 bases identical to TRBD1. The CDR3 is made up of 14 amino acids. CDR1 MNHNS and CDR2 SASEGT come from the germline V gene. Germline trimming cut 4 bases from V and 5 bases from J; bases unmatched to any gene: 6.

The CDR3 nucleotides are TGCGCCAGCAGCTTCGCCGGGACAGGGATATATGGCTACACCTTC. This sequence encodes CASSFAGTGIYGYTF. The rearrangement joins TRBV5-1 to TRBJ1-2; 9 bases line up with TRBD1. Germline CDR1 is SGHRS and CDR2 is YFSETQ. The CDR3 is made up of 15 amino acids. V trimming: 2 bases; J trimming: 5 bases; junction bases outside the gene matches: 7.

A few counts support this clone. The chain combines TRBV6-1 with TRBJ1-5; D is perhaps TRBD1 (5 bases). CDR3 length equals 14 residues. From germline, CDR1 is MNHNS and CDR2 SASEGT. V shed 6 bases and J shed 6 bases, with 15 bases lying between them. CDR3 loop: CASSAGGFSQPQHF. The CDR3 DNA follows: TGTGCCAGCAGCGCCGGGGGGTTCAGTCAGCCCCAGCATTTT.

V is TRBV27 and J is TRBJ2-1; no reliable D call. V shed 2 bases and J shed 5 bases, with 10 bases lying between them. CDR3 length equals 14 residues. From germline, CDR1 is MNHEY and CDR2 SMNVEV (reference sequence). CDR3 nucleotide sequence: TGTGCCAGCAGTTTACTATTTGGGGACAATGAGCAGTTCTTC. Its protein is CASSLLFGDNEQFF.

The rearrangement links TRBV5-4 to TRBJ2-5; 9 nucleotides line up with TRBD2. Losses at the gene ends were 1 base for V and 4 bases for J; bases not matched to a gene: 5. This CDR3 has 15 amino acids. CDR1 and CDR2 from the germline V gene are SGHNT and YYREEE (reference sequence). The CDR3 loop is CASSLKAGGLETQYF. The CDR3 bases are TGTGCCAGCAGCTTGAAGGCGGGGGGGCTAGAGACCCAGTACTTC. The full variable domain, its missing parts supplied by reference TRBV5-4 and TRBJ2-5, is ETGVTQSPTHLIKTRGQQVTLRCSSQSGHNTVSWYQQALGQGPQFIFQYYREEENGRGNFPPRFSGLQFPNYSSELNVNALELDDSALYLCASSLKAGGLETQYFGPGTRLLVL.

The table lists this clone with a count of one. The chain has TRBV10-3 and TRBJ2-6; 11 bases are shared with TRBD1. The germline V gene has CDR1 ENHRY and CDR2 SYGVKD. The V segment lost 4 bases and the J segment 0 bases; nucleotides outside the gene matches: 11. The CDR3 is 20 residues long. Written as DNA, the CDR3 is TGTGCCATCAGTGTATATGGACAGGGGGCCTCTAGCTCTGGGGCCAACGTCCTGACTTTC. This encodes CAISVYGQGASSSGANVLTF.

The chain is built from TRBV29-1 and TRBJ2-2; D is uncertain. Germline CDR1 and CDR2: SQVTM and ANQGSEA. The V end lost 6 bases, the J end lost 1 base, and 18 bases lay between the germline ends. The CDR3 covers 16 residues. CDR3 DNA: TGCAGCGTGACCTTGGCAGCCCAGATGAACACCGGGGAGCTGTTTTTT. Translation gives CSVTLAAQMNTGELFF.